This T cell receptor beta chain came from a study of post-analysis software for immune sequencing data. Study in general: Included among the disease courses, which were recorded for the cohort, were relapsing-remitting, secondary progressive and progressive-relapsing multiple sclerosis. Study-level results: About 5 TRBV segments (TRBV5-6, TRBV5-1 and TRBV20-1 among them) occurred more frequently in patients than in controls. The normalized Chao1 diversity of multiple sclerosis patients was significantly lower than that of controls.

V dropped 0 bases and J dropped 9 bases, with 9 bases sitting between them. The CDR3 length is 13 residues. CDR1 is SGHDN and CDR2 is FVKESK in the germline V gene. This clonotype was observed a handful of times. Its target is unknown. The TCR beta cDNA libraries contained unique molecular identifiers. Each CDR3 protein is one row after TCRdb ran MiXCR on the PCR reads. Here the sample spans under 900,000 distinct CDR3 sequences, about 50% being singletons. The material sequenced was blood. The sequence was obtained from a girl aged 5-17 years with multiple sclerosis. This chain connects TRBV14 to TRBJ2-1; perhaps TRBD2 as D (6 bases). The CDR3 coding sequence is TGTGCCAGCAGCCAAGACCTAGCGAGTGAGCAGTTCTTC. Translation: CASSQDLASEQFF.